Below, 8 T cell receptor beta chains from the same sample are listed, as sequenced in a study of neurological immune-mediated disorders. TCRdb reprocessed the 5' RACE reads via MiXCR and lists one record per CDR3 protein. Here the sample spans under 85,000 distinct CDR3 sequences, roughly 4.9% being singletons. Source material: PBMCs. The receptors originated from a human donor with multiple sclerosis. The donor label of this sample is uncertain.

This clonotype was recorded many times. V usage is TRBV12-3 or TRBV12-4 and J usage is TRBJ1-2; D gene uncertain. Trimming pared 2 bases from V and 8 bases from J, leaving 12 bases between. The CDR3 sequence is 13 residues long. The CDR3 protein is CASSLIGEGGYTF. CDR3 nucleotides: TGTGCCAGCAGTTTAATTGGGGAAGGAGGCTACACCTTC.

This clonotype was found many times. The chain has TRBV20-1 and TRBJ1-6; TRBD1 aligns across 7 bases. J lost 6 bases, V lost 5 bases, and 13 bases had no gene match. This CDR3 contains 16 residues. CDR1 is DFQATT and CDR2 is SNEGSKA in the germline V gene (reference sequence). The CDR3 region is CSAAVGVGGVNSPLHF. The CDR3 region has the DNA TGCAGTGCTGCGGTCGGGGTAGGGGGCGTTAATTCACCCCTCCACTTT.

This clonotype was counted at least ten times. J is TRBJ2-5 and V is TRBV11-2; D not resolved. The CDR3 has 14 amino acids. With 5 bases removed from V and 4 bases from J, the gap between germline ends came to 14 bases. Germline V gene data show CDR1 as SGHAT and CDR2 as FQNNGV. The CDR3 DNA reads TGTGCCAGCAGCCCACGGACGAATAGAGAGACCCAGTACTTC. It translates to CASSPRTNRETQYF.

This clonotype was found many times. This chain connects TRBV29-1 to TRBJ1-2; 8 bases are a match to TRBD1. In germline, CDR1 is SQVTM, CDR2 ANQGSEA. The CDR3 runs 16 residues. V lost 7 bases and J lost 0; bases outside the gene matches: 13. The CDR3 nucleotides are TGCAGCGCCCTAGGGGGCGGACAGGGCTCTAACTATGGCTACACCTTC. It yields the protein CSALGGGQGSNYGYTF. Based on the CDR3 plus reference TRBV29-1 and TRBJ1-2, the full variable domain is SAVISQKPSRDICQRGTSLTIQCQVDSQVTMMFWYRQQPGQSLTLIATANQGSEATYESGFVIDKFPISRPNLTFSTLTVSNMSPEDSSIYLCSALGGGQGSNYGYTFGSGTRLTVV.

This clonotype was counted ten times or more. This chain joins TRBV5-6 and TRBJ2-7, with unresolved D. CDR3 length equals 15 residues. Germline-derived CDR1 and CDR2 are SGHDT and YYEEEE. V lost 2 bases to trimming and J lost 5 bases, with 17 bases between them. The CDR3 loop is CASSFRPHERNEQYF. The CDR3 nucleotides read TGTGCCAGCAGCTTCCGGCCTCACGAGAGGAACGAGCAGTACTTC.

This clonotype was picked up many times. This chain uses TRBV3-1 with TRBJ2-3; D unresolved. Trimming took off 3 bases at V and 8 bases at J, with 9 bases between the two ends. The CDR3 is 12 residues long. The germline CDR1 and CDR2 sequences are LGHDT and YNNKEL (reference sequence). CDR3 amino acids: CASSHSEGTQYF. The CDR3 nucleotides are TGTGCCAGCAGCCACTCCGAAGGTACGCAGTATTTT.

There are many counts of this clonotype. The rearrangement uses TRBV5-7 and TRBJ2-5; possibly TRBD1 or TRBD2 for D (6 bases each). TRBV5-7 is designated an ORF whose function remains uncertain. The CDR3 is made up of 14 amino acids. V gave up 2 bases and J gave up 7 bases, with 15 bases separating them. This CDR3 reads CASSFSGKGGTQYF. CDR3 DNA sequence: TGTGCCAGCAGCTTCTCGGGGAAGGGGGGGACCCAGTACTTC.

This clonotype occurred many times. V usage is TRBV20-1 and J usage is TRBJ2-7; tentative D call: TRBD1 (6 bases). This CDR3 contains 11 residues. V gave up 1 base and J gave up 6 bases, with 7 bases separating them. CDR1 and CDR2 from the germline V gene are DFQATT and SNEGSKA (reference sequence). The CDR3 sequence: CSARVGAEQYF. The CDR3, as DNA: TGCAGTGCTAGAGTGGGGGCCGAGCAGTACTTC.